This is a list of T cell receptor beta chains from one sample in a study of metastatic and nonmetastatic thyroid tumors. TCRdb re-called clones from the PCR reads using MiXCR. Of 30,000 to 35,000 clones listed, 35% are singletons. Sequenced sample: tumor tissue. The receptors derive from a female donor with papillary thyroid cancer or a benign thyroid nodule (not recorded which). Some clones in this sample may be carry-over from other donors' samples. CDR3s include the opening cysteine and the closing phenylalanine or tryptophan. D genes are given only for firm matches. Clone size is shown for a subset of rows, as once, few, many or a class of expanded clone.

D gene: -; clone size: -; V gene: TRBV28; J gene: TRBJ2-7; CDR3 protein: CASSLPLMAYEQYF; CDR3 DNA: TGTGCCAGCAGTTTACCCTTGATGGCCTACGAGCAGTACTTC
D gene: TRBD2; clone size: few; V gene: TRBV6-2/TRBV6-3; J gene: TRBJ2-2; CDR3 protein: CASSIGLAPAGELFF; CDR3 DNA: TGTGCCAGCAGTATCGGACTAGCCCCCGCCGGGGAGCTGTTTTTT
D gene: -; clone size: many; V gene: TRBV20-1; J gene: TRBJ1-1; CDR3 protein: CSATDPLTVNTEAFF; CDR3 DNA: TGCAGTGCTACCGACCCGCTGACGGTGAACACTGAAGCTTTCTTT
D gene: TRBD2; clone size: -; V gene: TRBV12-3/TRBV12-4; J gene: TRBJ2-5; CDR3 protein: CASTLGLAGVETQYF; CDR3 DNA: TGTGCCAGCACCCTAGGACTAGCGGGAGTAGAGACCCAGTACTTC
D gene: -; clone size: -; V gene: TRBV4-1; J gene: TRBJ1-1; CDR3 protein: CASSQDEGNPEAFF; CDR3 DNA: TGCGCCAGCAGCCAAGATGAAGGTAACCCTGAAGCTTTCTTT
D gene: TRBD2; clone size: once; V gene: TRBV11-1; J gene: TRBJ2-1; CDR3 protein: CASQREGNEQFF; CDR3 DNA: TGTGCCAGTCAGCGGGAGGGTAATGAGCAGTTCTTC
D gene: -; clone size: -; V gene: TRBV11-3; J gene: TRBJ2-7; CDR3 protein: CASSSGPEQYF; CDR3 DNA: TGTGCCAGCAGCTCTGGACCTGAGCAGTACTTC
D gene: -; clone size: few; V gene: TRBV30; J gene: TRBJ1-6; CDR3 protein: CAWSPQPVLPLHF; CDR3 DNA: TGTGCCTGGAGTCCCCAGCCAGTTTTACCCCTCCACTTT
D gene: TRBD2; clone size: few; V gene: TRBV27; J gene: TRBJ2-7; CDR3 protein: CASSLGRGDEQYF; CDR3 DNA: TGTGCCAGCAGTTTAGGGAGGGGAGACGAGCAGTACTTC
D gene: TRBD2; clone size: -; V gene: TRBV20-1; J gene: TRBJ2-1; CDR3 protein: CSDLPTSGGAGNEQFF; CDR3 DNA: TGCAGTGACCTCCCTACTAGCGGGGGGGCCGGGAATGAGCAGTTCTTC
D gene: -; clone size: few; V gene: TRBV6-1; J gene: TRBJ2-7; CDR3 protein: CASRARRTLYEQYF; CDR3 DNA: TGTGCCAGCAGGGCCCGGCGTACCCTATACGAGCAGTACTTC
D gene: -; clone size: few; V gene: TRBV19; J gene: TRBJ1-1; CDR3 protein: CASGIGMDAEAFF; CDR3 DNA: TGTGCCAGTGGAATTGGCATGGACGCTGAAGCTTTCTTT
D gene: -; clone size: -; V gene: TRBV9; J gene: TRBJ1-5; CDR3 protein: CASSIGHNQPQHF; CDR3 DNA: TGTGCCAGTTCGATAGGGCACAATCAGCCCCAGCATTTT
D gene: -; clone size: medium-sized; V gene: TRBV5-1; J gene: TRBJ2-3; CDR3 protein: CASRGAPAGSTDTQYF; CDR3 DNA: TGCGCCAGCAGGGGGGCGCCGGCGGGCAGCACAGATACGCAGTATTTT
D gene: TRBD2; clone size: few; V gene: TRBV11-3; J gene: TRBJ2-7; CDR3 protein: CASSSSGGFDEQYF; CDR3 DNA: TGTGCCAGCAGCAGTAGCGGGGGGTTCGACGAGCAGTACTTC
D gene: -; clone size: -; V gene: TRBV5-1; J gene: TRBJ1-1; CDR3 protein: CASSLGGNTEAFF; CDR3 DNA: TGCGCCAGCAGCTTGGGGGGGAACACTGAAGCTTTCTTT
D gene: TRBD1; clone size: few; V gene: TRBV7-8; J gene: TRBJ2-7; CDR3 protein: CASSLAYWGQGWLEQYF; CDR3 DNA: TGTGCCAGCAGCTTAGCGTACTGGGGACAGGGGTGGCTCGAGCAGTACTTC
D gene: TRBD2; clone size: few; V gene: TRBV2; J gene: TRBJ2-7; CDR3 protein: CASRRASGSYEQYF; CDR3 DNA: TGTGCCAGCAGGCGGGCTAGCGGCTCCTACGAGCAGTACTTC
D gene: -; clone size: few; V gene: TRBV6-1; J gene: TRBJ1-1; CDR3 protein: CASSEARGLLNTEAFF; CDR3 DNA: TGTGCCAGCAGTGAAGCACGGGGGCTATTGAACACTGAAGCTTTCTTT
D gene: -; clone size: many; V gene: TRBV10-3; J gene: TRBJ2-7; CDR3 protein: CAISVGPSYEQYF; CDR3 DNA: TGTGCCATCAGTGTCGGGCCCTCCTACGAGCAGTACTTC
D gene: -; clone size: -; V gene: TRBV12-3/TRBV12-4; J gene: TRBJ2-1; CDR3 protein: CASSLFFVRRCNEQFF; CDR3 DNA: TGTGCCAGCAGTTTATTCTTTGTTCGCAGGTGCAATGAGCAGTTCTTC
D gene: -; clone size: -; V gene: TRBV20-1; J gene: TRBJ1-2; CDR3 protein: CSASPSSVGGYTF; CDR3 DNA: TGCAGTGCTTCTCCAAGTTCAGTTGGTGGCTACACCTTC
D gene: TRBD2; clone size: -; V gene: TRBV6-1; J gene: TRBJ2-1; CDR3 protein: CASRPLLGGGNEQFF; CDR3 DNA: TGTGCCAGCAGACCCCTCCTTGGGGGGGGGAATGAGCAGTTCTTC
D gene: -; clone size: -; V gene: TRBV5-1; J gene: TRBJ2-2; CDR3 protein: CASSLVGGVSTGELFF; CDR3 DNA: TGCGCCAGCAGCTTGGTGGGGGGTGTGAGCACCGGGGAGCTGTTTTTT
D gene: TRBD1; clone size: -; V gene: TRBV18; J gene: TRBJ1-2; CDR3 protein: CASSPEQGAYGYTF; CDR3 DNA: TGTGCCAGCTCACCAGAGCAGGGGGCTTATGGCTACACCTTC
D gene: -; clone size: -; V gene: TRBV15; J gene: TRBJ2-1; CDR3 protein: CATSGGTINEQFF; CDR3 DNA: TGTGCCACCAGCGGGGGGACAATCAATGAGCAGTTCTTC
D gene: -; clone size: -; V gene: TRBV6-6; J gene: TRBJ2-1; CDR3 protein: CASSYLGGQANEQFF; CDR3 DNA: TGTGCCAGCAGTTACCTCGGGGGCCAGGCCAATGAGCAGTTCTTC
D gene: -; clone size: -; V gene: TRBV9; J gene: TRBJ2-7; CDR3 protein: CASSAADRGYEQYF; CDR3 DNA: TGTGCCAGCAGCGCAGCGGACAGAGGCTACGAGCAGTACTTC
D gene: -; clone size: -; V gene: TRBV15; J gene: TRBJ1-1; CDR3 protein: CATSRGTGSEAFF; CDR3 DNA: TGTGCCACCAGCAGAGGCACAGGGTCTGAAGCTTTCTTT
D gene: TRBD1; clone size: few; V gene: TRBV6-5; J gene: TRBJ2-7; CDR3 protein: CASSYRQGEFDEQYF; CDR3 DNA: TGTGCCAGCAGTTACAGACAGGGGGAGTTCGACGAGCAGTACTTC
D gene: -; clone size: few; V gene: TRBV12-3/TRBV12-4; J gene: TRBJ1-3; CDR3 protein: CASSSRTAGNTIYF; CDR3 DNA: TGTGCCAGCAGTTCCCGGACAGCGGGAAACACCATATATTTT
D gene: -; clone size: few; V gene: TRBV6-1; J gene: TRBJ2-3; CDR3 protein: CASSDNTDTQYF; CDR3 DNA: TGTGCCAGCAGCGATAACACAGATACGCAGTATTTT
D gene: -; clone size: -; V gene: TRBV5-1; J gene: TRBJ1-2; CDR3 protein: CASSPLLQGGGYTF; CDR3 DNA: TGCGCCAGCAGCCCTCTATTACAGGGTGGTGGCTACACCTTC
D gene: -; clone size: -; V gene: TRBV28; J gene: TRBJ1-6; CDR3 protein: CASSRTDLIFNSPLHF; CDR3 DNA: TGTGCCAGCAGCAGGACGGATCTAATCTTTAATTCACCCCTCCACTTT
D gene: -; clone size: few; V gene: TRBV6-1; J gene: TRBJ1-2; CDR3 protein: CASKGPAGYTF; CDR3 DNA: TGTGCCTCCAAGGGGCCTGCCGGCTACACCTTC
D gene: TRBD1; clone size: -; V gene: TRBV10-3; J gene: TRBJ2-3; CDR3 protein: CAISWTGTSTDTQYF; CDR3 DNA: TGTGCCATCAGTTGGACAGGGACCAGCACAGATACGCAGTATTTT
D gene: -; clone size: -; V gene: TRBV2; J gene: TRBJ2-7; CDR3 protein: CASRSGDEQYF; CDR3 DNA: TGTGCCAGCAGGTCGGGGGACGAGCAGTACTTC
D gene: TRBD1; clone size: -; V gene: TRBV2; J gene: TRBJ1-1; CDR3 protein: CASSAPGGGWNTEAFF; CDR3 DNA: TGTGCCAGCAGTGCCCCAGGGGGCGGGTGGAACACTGAAGCTTTCTTT
D gene: -; clone size: large; V gene: TRBV24-1; J gene: TRBJ2-7; CDR3 protein: CATSEGIYEQYF; CDR3 DNA: TGTGCCACCAGTGAGGGCATCTACGAGCAGTACTTC
D gene: -; clone size: few; V gene: TRBV28; J gene: TRBJ1-6; CDR3 protein: CASSLSSPLHF; CDR3 DNA: TGTGCCAGCAGTTTAAGTTCACCCCTCCACTTT
D gene: TRBD1; clone size: -; V gene: TRBV9; J gene: TRBJ2-7; CDR3 protein: CASSVATGTGVHEQYF; CDR3 DNA: TGTGCCAGCAGCGTAGCTACCGGGACAGGGGTCCACGAGCAGTACTTC